This T cell receptor beta chain was obtained from a study of T cell clones after liver transplantation. Study-level information: Pre-transplant mixed lymphocyte reactions yielded third-party-reactive TCRbeta sequences as comparators for graft-donor-reactive sequences. Study-wide points: Low donor cell numbers restricted donor-reactive repertoire measurement in a couple of subjects.

Generated by immunoSEQ multiplex PCR, the TCRdb table keeps only in-frame clones and is missing some. Of roughly 97,000 clones listed, roughly four fifths were seen once; the top ten hold roughly 0.9%. CD3+CD4+ and CD3+CD8+ cells were FACS-sorted from thawed unstimulated PBMCs. With respect to this clone: What it recognizes is unknown.

The CDR3 sequence is 16 residues long. The germline V gene encodes CDR1 LNHDA and CDR2 SQIVND (reference sequence). The germline V and J ends were trimmed by 3 bases and 7 bases, with 19 bases remaining between them. The sequenced sample was CD4+ T cells from blood, obtained before liver transplant. This clonotype originated in a human donor who received a liver transplant. This rearrangement joins TRBV19 to TRBJ1-5, with D unclear. The CDR3 protein is CASSIRLRQAQQPQHF. DNA for the CDR3: TGTGCCAGTAGTATTAGGTTGAGGCAGGCGCAGCAGCCCCAGCATTTT.